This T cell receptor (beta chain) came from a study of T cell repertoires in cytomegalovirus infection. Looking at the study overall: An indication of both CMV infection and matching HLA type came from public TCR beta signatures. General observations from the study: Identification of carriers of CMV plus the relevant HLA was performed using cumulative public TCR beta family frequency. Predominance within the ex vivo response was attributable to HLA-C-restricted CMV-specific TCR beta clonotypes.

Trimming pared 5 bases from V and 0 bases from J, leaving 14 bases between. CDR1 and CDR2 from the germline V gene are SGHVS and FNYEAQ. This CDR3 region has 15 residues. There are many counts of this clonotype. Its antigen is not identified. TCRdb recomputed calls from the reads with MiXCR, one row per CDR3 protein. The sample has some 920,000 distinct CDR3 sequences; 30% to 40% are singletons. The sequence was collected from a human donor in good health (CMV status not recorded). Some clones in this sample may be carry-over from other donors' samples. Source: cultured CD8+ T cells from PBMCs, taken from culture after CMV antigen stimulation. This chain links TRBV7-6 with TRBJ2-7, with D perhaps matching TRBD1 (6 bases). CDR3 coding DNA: TGTGCCAGCAGCGGAGGACAGAAGAGCTCCTACGAGCAGTACTTC. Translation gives CASSGGQKSSYEQYF.